These 12 T cell receptor beta chains share one sample of origin, sequenced in a study of blood T cell repertoires in COVID-19 (dated by TCRdb to about 2020). The library was prepared using the immunoSEQ multiplex PCR assay. Held by TCRdb, this immuneACCESS table contains in-frame sequences only and omits some clones. Under half of the omission traces to an unresolved V gene where checked; the cause of the rest is unknown. The sample contains 250,000 to 300,000 clones, approximately 90% of them found a single time. About 2% of the sample is held by the ten biggest clonotypes. The sample comprised peripheral blood. The receptor set was obtained from a woman in her forties or fifties who had recovered from COVID-19.

This clone was detected a few times. The chain uses TRBV5-1 and TRBJ1-3; the D is unclear. The germline V and J ends were trimmed by 7 bases and 0 bases, with 8 bases remaining between them. CDR3 length: 13 residues. The germline gives CDR1 SGHRS, CDR2 YFSETQ. Here the CDR3 reads CASSDFSGNTIYF. The CDR3 coding sequence is TGCGCCAGCTCGGACTTCTCTGGAAACACCATATATTTT.

This clone showed up just a few times. The chain is built from TRBV7-3 and TRBJ1-1; D not certain. CDR3 length equals 13 residues. Trimming stripped 4 bases from V and 8 bases from J, with 14 bases between. Per germline, CDR1 SGHTA and CDR2 FQGTGA. The CDR3 nucleotides are TGTGCCAGCAGCTCCGGGATCTCTCCGGAAGCTTTCTTT. This encodes CASSSGISPEAFF.

The chain employs TRBV7-3 and TRBJ1-5; TRBD1 might be the D (6 bases). V dropped 5 bases and J dropped 7 bases, with 18 bases sitting between them. CDR1 is SGHTA, CDR2 FQGTGA, per germline. This CDR3 comprises 15 residues. CDR3: CASSPKWGQGQPQHF. In DNA form, the CDR3 reads TGTGCCAGCAGCCCCAAGTGGGGGCAGGGACAGCCCCAGCATTTT. The full variable domain, its missing parts supplied by reference TRBV7-3 and TRBJ1-5, is GAGVSQTPSNKVTEKGKYVELRCDPISGHTALYWYRQSLGQGPEFLIYFQGTGAADDSGLPNDRFFAVRPEGSVSTLKIQRTERGDSAVYLCASSPKWGQGQPQHFGDGTRLSIL.

The chain links TRBV7-2 to TRBJ2-7; 7 nucleotides agree with TRBD2. The junction had 9 bases not matched to a gene; V was cut back by 3 bases and J by 7 bases. Germline V gene sequence: CDR1 SGHTA, CDR2 FQGNSA. There are 14 residues in the CDR3. CDR3 sequence reads: CASSFQGTGGEQYF. CDR3 coding DNA: TGTGCCAGCAGCTTCCAGGGTACCGGGGGGGAGCAGTACTTC.

The chain is built from TRBV30 and TRBJ1-2; D is undetermined. The CDR3 sequence is 11 residues long. V shed 1 base and J shed 8 bases, with 8 bases lying between them. Germline CDR1 GTSNPN, CDR2 SVGIG (reference sequence). The CDR3 nucleotides read TGTGCCTGGAGTGGGATCGGGGGCTACACCTTC. It is translated as CAWSGIGGYTF.

This clone occurred a few times. The chain employs TRBV7-9 and TRBJ1-1, with 7 bases lining up with TRBD1. This CDR3 has 16 amino acids. Looked up from germline, CDR1 is SEHNR and CDR2 is FQNEAQ (reference sequence). Trimming took 2 bases from V and 4 from J; bases not matched to a gene: 10. The CDR3 loop reads CASSLWGDSRLTEAFF. The CDR3 DNA is TGTGCCAGCAGCTTATGGGGGGACAGTCGACTCACTGAAGCTTTCTTT.

This clone was seen more than once but under ten times. V and J are TRBV5-5 and TRBJ1-1; TRBD1 matches at 9 bases. The V gene end was trimmed by 1 base and the J gene end by 4 bases; junction bases not matched to a gene: 5. The germline gives CDR1 SGHKS, CDR2 YYEKEE (reference sequence). The CDR3 is 15 residues long. The CDR3, as DNA: TGTGCCAGCAGCTTGATACAGGGGGCGGGCACTGAAGCTTTCTTT. Translation gives CASSLIQGAGTEAFF.

The chain uses TRBV7-2 and TRBJ2-7, with D unresolved. V was clipped by 4 bases and J by 6 bases, with 10 bases between them. This CDR3 has 12 amino acids. Per germline, CDR1 SGHTA and CDR2 FQGNSA. CDR3 coding DNA: TGTGCCAGCAGCTCTTTTTCACTCGAGCAGTACTTC. Amino acid sequence: CASSSFSLEQYF.

In this sample, this clone turned up once. V usage is TRBV16 and J usage is TRBJ1-6, with D hard to call. CDR1 is KGHSY and CDR2 is FQNENV in the germline V gene. Deletions cut 5 bases from V and 5 bases from J, with 10 bases between. CDR3 length: 14 residues. The CDR3 coding sequence is TGTGCCAGCAGCTTATTGGGCGATAATTCACCCCTCCACTTT. Translating gives CASSLLGDNSPLHF.

The J gene is TRBJ2-7, the V gene TRBV5-1; 9 positions match TRBD1. Germline V lookup: CDR1 SGHRS, CDR2 YFSETQ. The CDR3 is 13 amino acids. Losses at the gene ends were 7 bases for V and 2 bases for J; bases not matched to a gene: 4. The CDR3 sequence is CASGTGPTYEQYF. The CDR3 coding sequence is TGCGCCAGCGGGACAGGGCCCACCTACGAGCAGTACTTC.

The chain has TRBV7-3 and TRBJ2-2, with 11 bases identical to TRBD1. CDR3 size: 16 residues. The V gene's germline CDR1 is SGHTA and CDR2 FQGTGA. V lost 5 bases to trimming and J lost 4 bases; unmatched junction nucleotides: 6. As DNA, the CDR3 is TGTGCCAGCAGCGCCGGACAGGGGGCGGTCACCGGGGAGCTGTTTTTT. Encoded protein: CASSAGQGAVTGELFF.

This clone has just one count. The V gene is TRBV7-3, the J gene TRBJ2-3; tentative D call: TRBD2 (6 bases). Trimming took off 5 bases at V and 4 bases at J, with 19 bases between the two ends. The germline V gene encodes CDR1 SGHTA and CDR2 FQGTGA. CDR3 length: 16 residues. CDR3 region: CASSPNGGWGADTQYF. The CDR3 nucleotides are TGTGCCAGCAGCCCCAATGGGGGATGGGGGGCAGATACGCAGTATTTT.